This T cell receptor (beta chain) was profiled in a study of blood T cell repertoires in COVID-19. The CDR3 extends over 19 amino acids. The data were produced by immunoSEQ multiplex PCR, yet TCRdb's version contains in-frame clones alone and is incomplete. The data show some 200,000 clones, about 86% seen once. Sequencing was carried out using PBMCs or T cells enriched from blood (not recorded which). The rearrangement links TRBV21-1 to TRBJ2-3; TRBD2, as called in the table, went unchecked against the DNA. TRBV21-1 is given as a pseudogene. This receptor was taken from a woman in her fifties or sixties in a cohort exposed to, infected with or recovered from COVID-19 (not recorded which). This chain's CDR3 is CASSKITDSRGGCTDTQYF. As DNA, the CDR3 is TGTGCCAGCAGCAAAATAACAGACTCCCGGGGGGGCTGCACAGATACGCAGTATTTT.